The T cell receptor (beta chain) under discussion was sequenced for a study of control samples from healthy donors and cancer patients. The repertoire was sequenced with immunoSEQ multiplex PCR; TCRdb's copy has only in-frame clones and lacks some. The sample contains some 170,000 clones, about 94% of which appear only once. V was clipped by 1 base and J by 8 bases, with 9 bases between them. The CDR3 is made up of 12 amino acids. In germline, CDR1 is SGHDT, CDR2 YYEEEE. The sample comprised PBMCs. This sequence joins TRBV5-6 and TRBJ1-2, with D tentatively TRBD1 (6 bases). The receptor's source is a man in his 60s with colorectal cancer. CDR3 sequence: CASSLPQGGYTF. CDR3 nucleotides: TGTGCCAGCAGCTTGCCCCAGGGGGGCTACACCTTC.